Following are 7 T cell receptor beta chains from one sample sequenced in a study of blood T cell repertoires in COVID-19. Here immunoSEQ multiplex PCR was the method, and the copy in TCRdb shows in-frame clones only, minus some. The sample includes about 270,000 clones, nearly 85% of them seen just once. The specimen was peripheral blood. These receptors originate from a human donor in a cohort sampled during active COVID-19.

J is TRBJ2-3 and V is TRBV5-4; 7 bases fit TRBD2. Germline CDR1 is SGHNT and CDR2 is YYREEE (reference sequence). After removal of 5 bases from V and 0 bases from J, the junction contained 12 bases not matched to a gene. There are 17 residues in the CDR3. The DNA for the CDR3 is TGTGCCAGCAGGCCAGGGTTAGCGGGTCTCAGCACAGATACGCAGTATTTT. It encodes CASRPGLAGLSTDTQYF.

The rearrangement joins TRBV5-5 to TRBJ1-5; D possibly corresponds to TRBD1 (5 bases). The germline gives CDR1 SGHKS, CDR2 YYEKEE (reference sequence). Trimming left V 0 bases short and J 4 bases short, with 11 bases between. This CDR3 contains 15 residues. CDR3 sequence reads: CASSLEAGRNQPQHF. The CDR3 bases are TGTGCCAGCAGCTTGGAGGCAGGGCGGAATCAGCCCCAGCATTTT.

This sequence joins TRBV7-3 and TRBJ2-3; 9 nucleotides match TRBD2. Losses at the gene ends were 1 base for V and 4 bases for J; bases not matched to a gene: 9. This CDR3 is built from 17 residues. Germline V gene data show CDR1 as SGHTA and CDR2 as FQGTGA. This chain's CDR3 is CASSLKRASGEADTQYF. The CDR3 coding sequence is TGTGCCAGCAGCTTAAAGAGGGCTAGCGGGGAAGCAGATACGCAGTATTTT.

The V and J genes are TRBV3-1 (or the pseudogene TRBV3-2) and TRBJ1-5, with D possibly matching TRBD1 (5 bases). Germline CDR1 LGHDT, CDR2 YNNKEL (reference sequence). V was clipped by 1 base and J by 7 bases, with 14 bases between them. This CDR3 spans 15 amino acids. This CDR3 is CASSQGGRVVQPQHF. CDR3 nucleotide sequence: TGTGCCAGCAGCCAAGGAGGCAGGGTGGTCCAGCCCCAGCATTTT.

The V call is TRBV19, the J call TRBJ1-3; TRBD1 matches at 7 bases. V lost 2 bases and J lost 2; bases outside the gene matches: 6. CDR1 LNHDA and CDR2 SQIVND come from the germline V gene (reference sequence). This CDR3 region has 16 residues. CDR3 bases: TGTGCCAGTAGTATAAATGCCGGGACAGCTGGAAACACCATATATTTT. As protein: CASSINAGTAGNTIYF.

V is TRBV7-2 and J is TRBJ2-1; 11 bases are a match to TRBD2. The CDR3 is 15 amino acids. The junction had 7 bases not matched to a gene; V was cut back by 6 bases and J by 6 bases. In germline, CDR1 is SGHTA, CDR2 FQGNSA. The CDR3: CASRKAGTSGNEQFF. CDR3 in DNA: TGTGCCAGCAGAAAGGCCGGGACTAGCGGCAATGAGCAGTTCTTC.

The chain joins TRBV9 to TRBJ2-1; the match to TRBD2 covers 10 bases. This CDR3 comprises 17 residues. The germline V gene encodes CDR1 SGDLS and CDR2 YYNGEE. J was trimmed by 8 bases and V by 0 bases; bases with no gene match: 11. The CDR3 spells CASSVAGSGGAYHEQFF. CDR3 DNA: TGTGCCAGCAGCGTAGCCGGGAGCGGGGGGGCCTATCATGAGCAGTTCTTC.